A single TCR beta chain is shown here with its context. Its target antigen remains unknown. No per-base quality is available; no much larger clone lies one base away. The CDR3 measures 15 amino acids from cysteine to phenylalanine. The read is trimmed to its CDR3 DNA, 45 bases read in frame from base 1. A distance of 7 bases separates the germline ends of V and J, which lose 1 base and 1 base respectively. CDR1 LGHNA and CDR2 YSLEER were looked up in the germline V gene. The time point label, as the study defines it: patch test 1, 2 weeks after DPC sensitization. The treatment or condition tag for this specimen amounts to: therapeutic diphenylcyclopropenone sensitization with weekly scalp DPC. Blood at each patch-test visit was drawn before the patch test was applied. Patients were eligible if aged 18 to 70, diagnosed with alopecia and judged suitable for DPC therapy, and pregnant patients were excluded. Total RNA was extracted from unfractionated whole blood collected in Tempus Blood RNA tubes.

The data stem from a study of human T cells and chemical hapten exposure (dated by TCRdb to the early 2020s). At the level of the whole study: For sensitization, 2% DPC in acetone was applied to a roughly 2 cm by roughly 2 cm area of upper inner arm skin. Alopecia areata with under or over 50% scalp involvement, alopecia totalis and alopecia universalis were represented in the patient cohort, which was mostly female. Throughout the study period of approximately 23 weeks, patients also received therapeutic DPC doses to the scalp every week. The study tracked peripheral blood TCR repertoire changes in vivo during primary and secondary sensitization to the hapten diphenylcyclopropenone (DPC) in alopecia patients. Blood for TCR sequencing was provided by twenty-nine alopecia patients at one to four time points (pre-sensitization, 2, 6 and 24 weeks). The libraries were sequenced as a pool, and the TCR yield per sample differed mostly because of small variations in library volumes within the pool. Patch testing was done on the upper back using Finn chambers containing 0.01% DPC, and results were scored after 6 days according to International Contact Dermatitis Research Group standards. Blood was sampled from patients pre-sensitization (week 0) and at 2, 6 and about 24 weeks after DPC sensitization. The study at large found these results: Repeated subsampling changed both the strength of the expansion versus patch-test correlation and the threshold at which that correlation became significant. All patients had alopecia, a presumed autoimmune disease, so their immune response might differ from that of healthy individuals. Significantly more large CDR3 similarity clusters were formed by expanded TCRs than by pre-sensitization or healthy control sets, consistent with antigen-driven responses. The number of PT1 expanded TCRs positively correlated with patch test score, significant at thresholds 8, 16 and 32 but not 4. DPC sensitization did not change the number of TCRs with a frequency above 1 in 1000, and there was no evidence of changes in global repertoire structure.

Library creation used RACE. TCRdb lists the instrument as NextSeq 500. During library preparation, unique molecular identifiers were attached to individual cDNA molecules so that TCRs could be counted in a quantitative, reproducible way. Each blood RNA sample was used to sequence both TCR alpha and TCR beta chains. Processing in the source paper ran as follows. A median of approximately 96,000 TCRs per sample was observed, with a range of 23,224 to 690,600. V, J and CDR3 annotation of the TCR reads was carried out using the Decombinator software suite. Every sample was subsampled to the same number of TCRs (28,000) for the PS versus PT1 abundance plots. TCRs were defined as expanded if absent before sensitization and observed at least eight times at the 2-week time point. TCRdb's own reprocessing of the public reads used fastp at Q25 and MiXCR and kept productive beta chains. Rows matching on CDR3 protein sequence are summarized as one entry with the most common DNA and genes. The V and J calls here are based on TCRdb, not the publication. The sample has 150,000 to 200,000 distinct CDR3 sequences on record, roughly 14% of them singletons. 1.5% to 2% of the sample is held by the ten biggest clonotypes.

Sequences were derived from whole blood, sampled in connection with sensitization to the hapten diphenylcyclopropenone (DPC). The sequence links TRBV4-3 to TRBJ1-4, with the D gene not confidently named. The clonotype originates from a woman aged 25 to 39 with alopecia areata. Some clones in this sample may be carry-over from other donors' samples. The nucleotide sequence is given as TGCGCCAGCAGCCAAGTGACACAAACTAATGAAAAACTGTTTTTT. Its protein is CASSQVTQTNEKLFF.